This TCR beta chain stems from a study of cytomegalovirus exposure and HLA in healthy donors. Study conclusions and caveats: According to an earlier analysis, most TCR beta V segments yielded productive rearrangements about 87% or about 30% of the time. Some V segments, including TRBV6-2 and TRBV6-3, were excluded as indistinguishable. Whilst most TCR sequences proved rare, a subset of public TCRs occurred across many donors.

In the case of this clone: Its antigen is still unknown.

The V and J ends lost 5 bases and 2 bases respectively, with 13 bases between them. CDR1 and CDR2 from the germline V gene are SNHLY and FYNNEI. The CDR3 runs to 14 residues. The study ran its PCR with 60 Vbeta and 13 Jbeta primers. Some clones are missing from TCRdb's copy, which holds only in-frame ones; the method was immunoSEQ multiplex PCR. The sample has approximately 150,000 clones; roughly three quarters are singletons. V gene TRBV2 combines with J gene TRBJ2-7; possible D gene TRBD1, 5 bases. This sequence originates from a human donor in good health. The sample comprised PBMCs. The CDR3: CASSPTALAYEQYF. CDR3 coding DNA: TGTGCCAGCAGTCCGACAGCTTTGGCCTACGAGCAGTACTTC.